These T cell receptor beta chains were read from a single sample in a study of cytomegalovirus exposure and HLA in healthy donors. The data were produced by immunoSEQ multiplex PCR, yet TCRdb's version contains in-frame clones alone and is incomplete. The table shows about 190,000 clones, with around four fifths occurring only once. Sequencing was performed on PBMCs. The receptor source for this set is a man younger than 30 in good health and CMV-seropositive. Each CDR3 is given with its conserved first and last residue. A D gene is named only where the DNA matches it firmly. The size entry is marked missing in some rows and otherwise reads once, few, many or a size class.

V gene	J gene	clone size	D gene	CDR3 protein	CDR3 DNA
TRBV5-1	TRBJ2-2	once	TRBD1	CASSLLGTGARPVSGELFF	TGCGCCAGCAGCTTGTTGGGGACAGGGGCGCGACCGGTCTCCGGGGAGCTGTTTTTT
TRBV4-1	TRBJ2-5	.	.	CASSQSEGSKTQYF	TGCGCCAGCAGCCAATCGGAGGGTTCGAAGACCCAGTACTTC
TRBV9	TRBJ2-5	once	TRBD2	CASSVDPPGLELETQYF	TGTGCCAGCAGCGTAGACCCTCCGGGACTAGAACTGGAGACCCAGTACTTC
TRBV19	TRBJ2-5	.	TRBD2	CASSPRASGGPGTQYF	TGTGCCAGTTCCCCCAGGGCCAGCGGGGGGCCAGGGACCCAGTACTTC
TRBV6-1	TRBJ1-5	.	TRBD1	CASSVRTGDNQPQHF	TGTGCCAGCAGTGTGAGGACAGGGGACAATCAGCCCCAGCATTTT
TRBV10-3	TRBJ1-3	.	.	CAISASGSGNTIYF	TGTGCCATCAGTGCATCAGGGTCTGGAAACACCATATATTTT
TRBV27	TRBJ2-1	.	TRBD2	CASSFSGRQQFF	TGTGCCAGCAGTTTCAGCGGGAGGCAGCAGTTCTTC
TRBV5-4	TRBJ2-1	.	.	CASSLVDEQFF	TGTGCCAGCAGCTTGGTAGATGAGCAGTTCTTC
TRBV4-2	TRBJ2-1	.	TRBD2	CASSQGYSGSTNEQFF	TGTGCCAGCAGCCAAGGGTACAGCGGGAGTACCAATGAGCAGTTCTTC
TRBV6-5	TRBJ2-7	.	TRBD2	CASRNGLAGGGEQYF	TGTGCCAGCAGGAACGGACTAGCGGGAGGCGGCGAGCAGTACTTC
TRBV9	TRBJ2-4	.	TRBD1	CASSVGDRDKNIQYF	TGTGCCAGCAGCGTAGGGGACAGGGACAAAAACATTCAGTACTTC
TRBV7-6	TRBJ1-4	.	TRBD1	CASSPGQGSEKLFF	TGTGCCAGCAGCCCGGGACAGGGGAGTGAAAAACTGTTTTTT
TRBV10-3	TRBJ2-7	.	.	CAISESTAYEQYF	TGTGCCATCAGTGAGTCTACAGCCTACGAGCAGTACTTC
TRBV4-3	TRBJ2-2	.	.	CASRPTENTGELFF	TGCGCCAGCAGGCCTACAGAGAACACCGGGGAGCTGTTTTTT
TRBV4-1	TRBJ2-5	.	.	CASSPLLVNKETQYF	TGCGCCAGCAGCCCCCTCTTGGTTAACAAAGAGACCCAGTACTTC
TRBV5-1	TRBJ1-1	.	.	CASSSPEGVNTEAFF	TGCGCCAGCAGCTCGCCAGAGGGAGTGAACACTGAAGCTTTCTTT
TRBV27	TRBJ2-7	.	.	CASSLSRGPGDEQYF	TGTGCCAGCAGTTTATCGAGAGGACCCGGGGACGAGCAGTACTTC
TRBV5-4	TRBJ1-5	few	.	CASSLGGKNQPQHF	TGTGCCAGCAGCTTGGGCGGGAAGAATCAGCCCCAGCATTTT